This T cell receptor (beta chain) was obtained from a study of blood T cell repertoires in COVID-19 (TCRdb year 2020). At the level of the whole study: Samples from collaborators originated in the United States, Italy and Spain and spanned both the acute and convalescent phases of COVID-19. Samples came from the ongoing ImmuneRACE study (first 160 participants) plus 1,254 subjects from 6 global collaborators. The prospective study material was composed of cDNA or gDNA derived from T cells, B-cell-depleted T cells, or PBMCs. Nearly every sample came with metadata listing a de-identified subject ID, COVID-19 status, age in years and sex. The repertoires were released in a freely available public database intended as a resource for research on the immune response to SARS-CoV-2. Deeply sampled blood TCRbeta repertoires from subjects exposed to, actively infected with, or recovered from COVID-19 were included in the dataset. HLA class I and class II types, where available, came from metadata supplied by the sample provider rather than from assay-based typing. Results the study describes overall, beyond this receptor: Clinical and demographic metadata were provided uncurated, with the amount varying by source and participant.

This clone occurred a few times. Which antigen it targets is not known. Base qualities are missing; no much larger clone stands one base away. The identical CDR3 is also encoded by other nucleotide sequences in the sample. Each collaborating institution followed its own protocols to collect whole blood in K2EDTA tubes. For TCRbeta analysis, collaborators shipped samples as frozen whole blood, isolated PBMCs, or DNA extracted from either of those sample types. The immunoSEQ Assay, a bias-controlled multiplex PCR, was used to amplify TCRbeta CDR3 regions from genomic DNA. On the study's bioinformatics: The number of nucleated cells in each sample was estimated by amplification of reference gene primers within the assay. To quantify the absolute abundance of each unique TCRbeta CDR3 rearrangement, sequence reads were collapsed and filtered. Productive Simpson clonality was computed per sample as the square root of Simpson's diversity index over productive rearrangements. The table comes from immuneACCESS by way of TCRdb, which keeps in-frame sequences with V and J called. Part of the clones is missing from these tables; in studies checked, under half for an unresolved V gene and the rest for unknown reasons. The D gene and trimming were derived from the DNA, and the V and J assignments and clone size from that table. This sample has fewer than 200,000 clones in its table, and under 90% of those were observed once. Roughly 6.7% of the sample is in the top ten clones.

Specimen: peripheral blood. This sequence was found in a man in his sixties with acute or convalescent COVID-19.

The DNA sequence follows: TGTGCCAGCAGCTTAGCGAGGGAGACCCAGTACTTC. The translation is CASSLARETQYF. This receptor chain uses TRBV11-2 and TRBJ2-5, with the D gene uncertain. The CDR3, cysteine through phenylalanine, is 12 amino acids long. The retained sequence is limited to the CDR3, 36 bases, with the frame set at the first base. The germline V gene gives CDR1 as SGHAT and CDR2 as FQNNGV. Cut back by 1 base and 5 bases, the V and J ends lie 5 bases apart.